The 31 T cell receptor beta chains listed next were all sequenced from one sample in a study of blood T cell repertoires in COVID-19. Repertoires were generated with immunoSEQ multiplex PCR, while TCRdb's copy carries only in-frame clones and drops some. The top ten clones hold 6.5% to 10% of a sample with over 100,000 clones, about 81% of them seen once. Sequences were obtained from peripheral blood. The source of these receptors is a man in his 70s with acute or convalescent COVID-19.

This CDR3 is CASSPGQVNQPQHF. CDR3 nucleotide sequence: TGTGCCAGCAGTCCTGGACAGGTCAATCAGCCCCAGCATTTT. The gene calls are TRBV6-5 and TRBJ1-5; 7 nucleotides align to TRBD1. Germline CDR1 MNHEY, CDR2 SVGAGI. This CDR3 region has 14 residues. Trimming cost V 5 bases and J 3 bases; bases outside gene matches: 4.

This clone was counted a single time. The V and J genes are TRBV24-1 and TRBJ1-6; 10 bases match TRBD1. Germline V gives CDR1 KGHDR, CDR2 SFDVKD. There are 19 residues in the CDR3. The trim removed 0 bases at V and 4 bases at J, leaving 8 bases unmatched. The CDR3 spells CATSDLLGTGDPYNSPLHF. CDR3 sequence (DNA): TGTGCCACCAGTGATTTGCTCGGGACAGGGGACCCTTATAATTCACCCCTCCACTTT.

This chain joins TRBV30 and TRBJ2-7; TRBD1 is a possible D gene (6 bases). CDR3 length: 13 amino acids. The germline V and J ends were trimmed by 4 bases and 6 bases, with 16 bases remaining between them. Germline loops: CDR1 GTSNPN, CDR2 SVGIG (reference sequence). For the CDR3, the DNA is TGTGCCTGGACTTCCTCAGGGGTCGGCGAGCAGTACTTC. Translated: CAWTSSGVGEQYF.

This clone was recorded at least ten times. The same CDR3 arises from other DNA sequences in this sample as well. The rearrangement uses TRBV5-1 and TRBJ2-1, with unresolved D. The germline CDR1 and CDR2 sequences are SGHRS and YFSETQ. Trimming pared 4 bases from V and 5 bases from J, leaving 4 bases between. The CDR3 extends over 11 amino acids. The CDR3: CASSPDNEQFF. DNA for the CDR3: TGCGCCAGCAGCCCCGACAATGAGCAGTTCTTC.

V usage is TRBV10-2 and J usage is TRBJ2-1, with D perhaps TRBD2 (6 bases). The V and J ends lost 8 bases and 12 bases respectively, with 17 bases between them. Germline lookup yields CDR1 WSHSY and CDR2 SAAADI. CDR3 length: 12 amino acids. The chain's CDR3 is CASYPGEGRQFF. CDR3 coding DNA: TGCGCCAGCTACCCGGGAGAGGGGAGGCAGTTCTTC.

This chain connects TRBV28 to TRBJ2-1, with TRBD2 matching over 12 bases. This CDR3 has 18 residues. J lost 0 bases, V lost 7 bases, and 10 bases had no gene match. Germline V gives CDR1 MDHEN, CDR2 SYDVKM. CDR3 nucleotides: TGTGCCAGCACCCGAGGACTAGCGGGAAGCGGCTCCTACAATGAGCAGTTCTTC. Its protein is CASTRGLAGSGSYNEQFF.

V and J are TRBV19 and TRBJ1-1, with no clear D. The CDR3 spans 13 residues. The germline CDR1 and CDR2 sequences are LNHDA and SQIVND (reference sequence). Trimming stripped 3 bases from V and 3 bases from J, with 8 bases between. This CDR3 is CASSISGYTEAFF. The CDR3 nucleotides are TGTGCCAGTAGTATCTCCGGGTACACTGAAGCTTTCTTT.

This chain connects TRBV4-2 to TRBJ2-5, with 11 bases lining up with TRBD2. V trimming: 1 base; J trimming: 4 bases; junction bases outside the gene matches: 17. The CDR3 is 20 amino acids. Germline values: CDR1 LGHNA, CDR2 YNFKEQ. This CDR3 reads CASSQVVVAGGPWSSETQYF. CDR3 nucleotides: TGTGCCAGCAGCCAAGTCGTCGTAGCGGGAGGGCCGTGGTCCTCAGAGACCCAGTACTTC.

This chain connects TRBV10-2 to TRBJ2-1; 8 nucleotides align to TRBD2. Germline values: CDR1 WSHSY, CDR2 SAAADI. V dropped 8 bases and J dropped 0; count of bases not matched to a gene: 6. The CDR3 has 15 amino acids. The CDR3, as DNA: TGCGCCAGCCTGAGCGGGGGAGGCTCCTACAATGAGCAGTTCTTC. Its protein is CASLSGGGSYNEQFF.

In its sample, this clone was seen once. The V call is TRBV7-9, the J call TRBJ1-2, with D perhaps matching TRBD1 (6 bases). The germline gives CDR1 SEHNR, CDR2 FQNEAQ (reference sequence). The CDR3 length is 17 residues. Between the trimmed V and J ends, which lost 1 base and 7 bases, there was a span of 22 bases. The CDR3: CASSLDGGAGGFAGYTF. In DNA, the CDR3 is TGTGCCAGCAGCTTAGATGGGGGCGCGGGAGGGTTTGCTGGCTACACCTTC.

This clone was detected only a few times. The chain joins TRBV7-9 to TRBJ1-2, with 10 bases matching TRBD1. Germline assignment: CDR1 SEHNR and CDR2 FQNEAQ (reference sequence). V shed 5 bases and J 4 bases; nucleotides not matched to a gene: 10. This CDR3 has 16 residues. The DNA for the CDR3 is TGTGCCAGCAGCCCCGGACGGGACAGGGGTAGCTATGGCTACACCTTC. It translates to CASSPGRDRGSYGYTF. Full variable domain (rest looked up from reference TRBV7-9 and TRBJ1-2): DTGVSQNPRHKITKRGQNVTFRCDPISEHNRLYWYRQTLGQGPEFLTYFQNEAQLEKSRLLSDRFSAERPKGSFSTLEIQRTEQGDSAMYLCASSPGRDRGSYGYTFGSGTRLTVV.

This clone was seen more than once but under ten times. The chain recombines TRBV5-1 with TRBJ2-7, with D tentatively TRBD2 (7 bases). CDR1 and CDR2 from the germline V gene are SGHRS and YFSETQ. The V end was cut by 4 bases, the J end by 6 bases, with 20 bases between. CDR3 length: 15 residues. This CDR3 is CASSPDGGQGSEQYF. The CDR3 region has the DNA TGCGCCAGCAGCCCGGACGGGGGGCAGGGTTCCGAGCAGTACTTC. The whole variable domain, remainder taken from reference TRBV5-1 and TRBJ2-7, is KAGVTQTPRYLIKTRGQQVTLSCSPISGHRSVSWYQQTPGQGLQFLFEYFSETQRNKGNFPGRFSGRQFSNSRSEMNVSTLELGDSALYLCASSPDGGQGSEQYFGPGTRLTVT.

This clone came up once. The V and J genes are TRBV6-5 and TRBJ1-1, with a tentative D call TRBD1 (5 bases). CDR3 size: 14 residues. With 2 bases removed from V and 5 bases from J, the gap between germline ends came to 12 bases. The germline V gene has CDR1 MNHEY and CDR2 SVGAGI. CDR3: CASSYRKGRTEAFF. CDR3 coding DNA: TGTGCCAGCAGTTACAGGAAGGGGCGTACTGAAGCTTTCTTT.

This clone was found once. The rearrangement joins TRBV7-9 to TRBJ1-5; 10 nucleotides match TRBD1. CDR1 and CDR2 (germline): SEHNR, FQNEAQ (reference sequence). This CDR3 contains 14 residues. Losses at the gene ends were 1 base for V and 7 bases for J; bases not matched to a gene: 1. CDR3 nucleotide sequence: TGTGCCAGCAGCTTAGGACAGGGGGCCCAGCCCCAGCATTTT. This gives the protein CASSLGQGAQPQHF. Filled out from reference TRBV7-9 and TRBJ1-5, the complete variable domain reads DTGVSQNPRHKITKRGQNVTFRCDPISEHNRLYWYRQTLGQGPEFLTYFQNEAQLEKSRLLSDRFSAERPKGSFSTLEIQRTEQGDSAMYLCASSLGQGAQPQHFGDGTRLSIL.

The V call is TRBV28, the J call TRBJ1-1; TRBD1 is a possible D gene (5 bases). Germline assignment: CDR1 MDHEN and CDR2 SYDVKM. The CDR3 covers 14 residues. V was cut by 7 bases and J by 5 bases, with 17 bases left in between. The CDR3 coding sequence is TGTGCCAGCACCCGGCCGGGGGGGTATACTGAAGCTTTCTTT. It encodes CASTRPGGYTEAFF.

This rearrangement joins TRBV6-5 to TRBJ1-6; no clear D. The CDR3 totals 15 residues. Trimming shortened V by 9 bases and J by 5 bases, and 17 bases separated the two germline ends. Germline CDR1 reads MNHEY; CDR2 reads SVGAGI. The CDR3 spells CASRRSVLNNSPLHF. CDR3 in DNA: TGTGCCAGTAGGAGGTCAGTTCTGAATAATTCACCCCTCCACTTT.

The rearrangement uses TRBV2 and TRBJ2-2; 16 nucleotides align to TRBD2. CDR3 length: 18 amino acids. Germline CDR1 and CDR2: SNHLY and FYNNEI. V was pared by 7 bases and J by 7 bases, with 12 bases of the junction left unmatched. This CDR3 reads CASTFSGTSGGASGELFF. CDR3 coding DNA: TGTGCCAGCACTTTCTCCGGGACTAGCGGGGGGGCCAGCGGGGAGCTGTTTTTT. Drawing the rest from reference TRBV2 and TRBJ2-2, the complete variable domain is EPEVTQTPSHQVTQMGQEVILRCVPISNHLYFYWYRQILGQKVEFLVSFYNNEISEKSEIFDDQFSVERPDGSNFTLKIRSTKLEDSAMYFCASTFSGTSGGASGELFFGEGSRLTVL.

J is TRBJ1-2 and V is TRBV6-1; the match to TRBD1 covers 7 bases. Germline V CDR1 and CDR2: MNHNS, SASEGT. This CDR3 is built from 14 residues. J gave up 0 bases and V 3 bases, and 1 base lay outside the gene matches. The CDR3 is CASSEGTANYGYTF. The CDR3 region has the DNA TGTGCCAGCAGTGAGGGGACAGCTAACTATGGCTACACCTTC.

This clone has only one observation. The genes are TRBV3-1 (or the pseudogene TRBV3-2) and TRBJ2-1; TRBD1 agrees at 10 bases. Germline CDR1 and CDR2: LGHDT and YNNKEL (reference sequence). J gave up 5 bases and V 8 bases, and 6 bases lay outside the gene matches. The CDR3 covers 14 residues. The CDR3 loop is CASHAGTGDNEQFF. As DNA, the CDR3 is TGTGCCAGCCATGCCGGGACAGGGGACAATGAGCAGTTCTTC.

This rearrangement joins TRBV3-1 (or the pseudogene TRBV3-2) to TRBJ2-7; TRBD2 is a possible D gene (5 bases). Trimming took 2 bases from V and 4 from J, leaving 12 bases between them. The CDR3 consists of 14 residues. Germline CDR1 reads LGHDT; CDR2 reads YNNKEL (reference sequence). CDR3 bases: TGTGCCAGCAGCCAATGGGGTAGGGAGTACGAGCAGTACTTC. Translated: CASSQWGREYEQYF.

The gene calls are TRBV7-2 and TRBJ2-5, with 9 nucleotides matching TRBD2. J lost 7 bases, V lost 4 bases, and 7 bases had no gene match. CDR1 is SGHTA and CDR2 is FQGNSA in the germline V gene. CDR3 size: 14 residues. CDR3 coding DNA: TGTGCCAGCAGCTCCTTAGCGGGAGTAGGGACCCAGTACTTC. Its translation is CASSSLAGVGTQYF.

The chain joins TRBV20-1 to TRBJ2-2, with a tentative D call TRBD2 (6 bases). The ends were cut back, 3 bases at V and 7 bases at J, with 18 bases in the middle. This CDR3 has 15 amino acids. Germline values: CDR1 DFQATT, CDR2 SNEGSKA (reference sequence). The DNA of the CDR3 is TGCAGTGCTAGTCAGCCACGGACTAAAAGCGGGGAGCTGTTTTTT. Residues: CSASQPRTKSGELFF.

This chain connects TRBV29-1 to TRBJ2-4; D is unclear. The germline gives CDR1 SQVTM, CDR2 ANQGSEA. V gave up 2 bases and J gave up 0 bases, with 20 bases separating them. The CDR3 is made up of 18 amino acids. The CDR3 DNA reads as TGCAGCGTTGAAAAGGTGCATACTACGTCCTTAGCCAAAAACATTCAGTACTTC. Its protein is CSVEKVHTTSLAKNIQYF.

V usage is TRBV5-1 and J usage is TRBJ2-3; weak D call: TRBD1 (5 bases). The V and J ends lost 3 bases and 2 bases respectively, with 19 bases between them. Germline V gene sequence: CDR1 SGHRS, CDR2 YFSETQ. This CDR3 contains 17 residues. The CDR3 DNA is TGCGCCAGCAGCTCTCGAAGGGGCGGCTCAAACACAGATACGCAGTATTTT. This gives the protein CASSSRRGGSNTDTQYF.

The chain joins TRBV30 to TRBJ2-5, with a possible D match to TRBD1 (6 bases). CDR1 GTSNPN and CDR2 SVGIG come from the germline V gene (reference sequence). This CDR3 is built from 13 residues. V lost 4 bases and J 3 bases, leaving 12 bases between the germline ends. CDR3 coding DNA: TGTGCCTGGAAAGAGGACAGCGAAGAGACCCAGTACTTC. Translated, it gives CAWKEDSEETQYF.

V gene TRBV6-5 combines with J gene TRBJ1-2, with TRBD1 as a possible D gene (6 bases). The CDR3 has 14 residues. Per the germline V gene, CDR1 is MNHEY and CDR2 is SVGAGI. Between the trimmed V and J ends, which lost 6 bases and 4 bases, there was a span of 15 bases. Here the CDR3 reads CASSISGTRYGYTF. In DNA, the CDR3 is TGTGCCAGCAGCATATCCGGGACACGCTATGGCTACACCTTC.

The V and J genes are TRBV30 and TRBJ2-1, with 10 bases fitting TRBD2. The V and J ends lost 4 bases and 6 bases, in that order; junction bases with no gene match: 9. The CDR3 consists of 15 residues. Germline assignment: CDR1 GTSNPN and CDR2 SVGIG (reference sequence). Written as DNA, the CDR3 is TGTGCCTGGAATAAGATAGCGGGAGGTGCCAATGAGCAGTTCTTC. It yields the protein CAWNKIAGGANEQFF.

The gene calls are TRBV9 and TRBJ2-2; D is unresolved. The V end lost 3 bases, the J end lost 4 bases, and 4 bases lay between the germline ends. The CDR3 extends over 12 amino acids. Germline CDR1 SGDLS, CDR2 YYNGEE. The CDR3 coding sequence is TGTGCCAGCAGCGCTGTCACCGGGGAGCTGTTTTTT. It specifies CASSAVTGELFF.

This clone was observed a single time. The V and J genes are TRBV5-4 and TRBJ1-2; D perhaps matches TRBD1 (5 bases). The CDR3 has 13 residues. From germline, CDR1 is SGHNT and CDR2 YYREEE (reference sequence). The V end lost 0 bases, the J end lost 6 bases, and 9 bases lay between the germline ends. CDR3 in DNA: TGTGCCAGCAGCTTGGATCAGGGAAATGGCTACACCTTC. Amino acids: CASSLDQGNGYTF.

The chain employs TRBV5-1 and TRBJ2-3; D might be TRBD2 (6 bases). Germline loops: CDR1 SGHRS, CDR2 YFSETQ. The V gene lost 4 bases and the J gene lost 0 bases, with 12 bases spanning the gap. The CDR3 is made up of 15 amino acids. The CDR3: CASSGAGTSTDTQYF. The CDR3, as DNA: TGCGCCAGCAGCGGGGCGGGAACTAGCACAGATACGCAGTATTTT.

The V gene is TRBV9, the J gene TRBJ1-5; 8 bases are shared with TRBD1. The ends lost 5 bases at V and 7 bases at J; junction bases unmatched: 5. CDR1 and CDR2 (germline): SGDLS, YYNGEE. The CDR3 length is 13 residues. The CDR3 DNA reads as TGTGCCAGCAGTGGGACAGGAGGACAGCCCCAGCATTTT. Translating it yields CASSGTGGQPQHF.